Below are 27 T cell receptor beta chains sequenced from a single sample in a study of control samples from healthy donors and cancer patients. Here immunoSEQ multiplex PCR was the method, and the copy in TCRdb shows in-frame clones only, minus some. In the table there are some 64,000 clones, 90% of which are singletons. Sample: PBMCs. These receptors were collected from a woman in her 50s with colorectal cancer.

The chain couples TRBV6-5 to TRBJ1-5; TRBD1 is a possible D gene (5 bases). Germline loops: CDR1 MNHEY, CDR2 SVGAGI. The CDR3 is 14 amino acids. The V end lost 6 bases, the J end lost 4 bases, and 13 bases lay between the germline ends. The CDR3 DNA is TGTGCCAGCAGCCGAGGACACTCAAATCAGCCCCAGCATTTT. Residues: CASSRGHSNQPQHF.

The gene calls are TRBV2 and TRBJ2-7, with 7 nucleotides matching TRBD1. Trimming cost V 1 base and J 4 bases; bases outside gene matches: 4. Germline CDR1 SNHLY, CDR2 FYNNEI. CDR3 length: 14 amino acids. CDR3 amino acids: CASSEGTGSYEQYF. CDR3 bases: TGTGCCAGCAGTGAAGGGACAGGCTCTTACGAGCAGTACTTC. Full variable domain (rest looked up from reference TRBV2 and TRBJ2-7): EPEVTQTPSHQVTQMGQEVILRCVPISNHLYFYWYRQILGQKVEFLVSFYNNEISEKSEIFDDQFSVERPDGSNFTLKIRSTKLEDSAMYFCASSEGTGSYEQYFGPGTRLTVT.

CDR3 sequence (DNA): TGTGCCAGCAGCATAGACAGGAACACTGAAGCTTTCTTT. Protein product: CASSIDRNTEAFF. The V and J genes are TRBV2 and TRBJ1-1; D is perhaps TRBD1 (5 bases). V was trimmed by 6 bases and J by 1 base, leaving 9 bases between them. The length of the CDR3 is 13 residues. CDR1 and CDR2 from the germline V gene are SNHLY and FYNNEI.

This sequence joins TRBV11-1 and TRBJ2-2, with 8 nucleotides matching TRBD1. V lost 5 bases, J lost 6 bases, and 8 bases stayed unmatched. The V gene's germline CDR1 is SGHAT and CDR2 FQDESV (reference sequence). The CDR3 totals 15 residues. The CDR3 loop is CASSPHPGQAGELFF. The CDR3 nucleotides read TGTGCCAGCAGCCCCCATCCGGGACAGGCCGGGGAGCTGTTTTTT.

V and J are TRBV2 and TRBJ2-3; 8 bases map to TRBD1. Looked up from germline, CDR1 is SNHLY and CDR2 is FYNNEI. J lost 5 bases, V lost 6 bases, and 4 bases had no gene match. The CDR3 loop spans 13 amino acids. The CDR3 sequence: CASRTGAGDTQYF. In DNA, the CDR3 is TGTGCCAGCAGGACAGGGGCAGGAGATACGCAGTATTTT.

This chain joins TRBV2 and TRBJ2-1; 8 bases map to TRBD2. The V gene end was trimmed by 3 bases and the J gene end by 5 bases; junction bases not matched to a gene: 6. The germline V gene encodes CDR1 SNHLY and CDR2 FYNNEI. The CDR3 runs to 15 residues. This chain's CDR3 is CASSDERGLNNEQFF. CDR3 coding DNA: TGTGCCAGCAGTGACGAGCGGGGGCTAAACAATGAGCAGTTCTTC. Using reference TRBV2 and TRBJ2-1 for the parts outside the CDR3, the full variable domain is EPEVTQTPSHQVTQMGQEVILRCVPISNHLYFYWYRQILGQKVEFLVSFYNNEISEKSEIFDDQFSVERPDGSNFTLKIRSTKLEDSAMYFCASSDERGLNNEQFFGPGTRLTVL.

The V gene is TRBV5-1, the J gene TRBJ2-3; no clear D. This CDR3 has 13 amino acids. Germline V gene sequence: CDR1 SGHRS, CDR2 YFSETQ. V lost 4 bases to trimming and J lost 5 bases, with 11 bases between them. The CDR3 DNA reads as TGCGCCAGCAGCGTTGGTGGTGAAGATACGCAGTATTTT. This encodes CASSVGGEDTQYF.

This chain connects TRBV2 to TRBJ1-6; tentative D call: TRBD1 (5 bases). Germline V CDR1 and CDR2: SNHLY, FYNNEI. This CDR3 is built from 14 residues. V was clipped by 4 bases and J by 5 bases, with 9 bases between them. The CDR3 reads CASSVQANNSPLHF. Written as DNA, the CDR3 is TGTGCCAGCAGTGTACAGGCCAATAATTCACCCCTCCACTTT.

V usage is TRBV9 and J usage is TRBJ1-4; D ambiguous. The CDR3 has 15 amino acids. Germline V gene data show CDR1 as SGDLS and CDR2 as YYNGEE. V gave up 2 bases and J gave up 3 bases, with 11 bases separating them. The CDR3 sequence: CASSVNWDANEKLFF. The CDR3 nucleotides are TGTGCCAGCAGCGTGAACTGGGATGCTAATGAAAAACTGTTTTTT.

V and J are TRBV10-3 and TRBJ1-1; D is possibly TRBD1 (5 bases). The germline gives CDR1 ENHRY, CDR2 SYGVKD. The length of the CDR3 is 14 residues. Trimming removed 2 bases at V and 0 bases at J, with 7 bases between. Written as DNA, the CDR3 is TGTGCCATCAGTGAGGACAGAATGAACACTGAAGCTTTCTTT. Residues: CAISEDRMNTEAFF.

The chain combines TRBV7-9 with TRBJ1-5, with D hard to call. The V gene lost 2 bases and the J gene lost 1 base, with 0 bases spanning the gap. The CDR3 runs to 12 residues. The germline CDR1 and CDR2 sequences are SEHNR and FQNEAQ (reference sequence). DNA for the CDR3: TGTGCCAGCAGCTTAAGCAATCAGCCCCAGCATTTT. Amino acid sequence: CASSLSNQPQHF.

The chain combines TRBV6-1 with TRBJ2-7; 9 nucleotides match TRBD1. There are 15 residues in the CDR3. Germline CDR1 MNHNS, CDR2 SASEGT. The V and J ends lost 0 bases and 3 bases, in that order; junction bases with no gene match: 3. The CDR3: CASSEAKGQGYEQYF. The CDR3 nucleotides read TGTGCCAGCAGTGAAGCGAAGGGACAGGGCTACGAGCAGTACTTC.

The chain carries TRBV11-2 and TRBJ1-3; D unclear. The CDR3 covers 16 residues. Trimming pared 2 bases from V and 4 bases from J, leaving 15 bases between. Germline V lookup: CDR1 SGHAT, CDR2 FQNNGV. This CDR3 reads CASSLRTESKGNTIYF. For the CDR3, the DNA is TGTGCCAGCAGCTTACGAACAGAGTCTAAGGGAAACACCATATATTTT.

The V gene is TRBV24-1, the J gene TRBJ2-6, with D unresolved. Germline V gives CDR1 KGHDR, CDR2 SFDVKD. Trimming left V 0 bases short and J 1 base short, with 9 bases between. The CDR3 totals 17 residues. CDR3 loop: CATSDLSGISGANVLTF. CDR3 bases: TGTGCCACCAGTGATTTGTCAGGAATTTCTGGGGCCAACGTCCTGACTTTC.

This clone has only one observation. Here the CDR3 reads CASSTTGDQTQYF. The CDR3 DNA reads as TGTGCCAGTAGTACGACAGGGGATCAGACCCAGTACTTC. The genes are TRBV19 and TRBJ2-5; 8 bases map to TRBD1. There are 13 residues in the CDR3. V was clipped by 4 bases and J by 6 bases; unmatched bases: 4. CDR1 LNHDA and CDR2 SQIVND come from the germline V gene (reference sequence). The complete variable domain, with remaining parts taken from reference TRBV19 and TRBJ2-5, reads DGGITQSPKYLFRKEGQNVTLSCEQNLNHDAMYWYRQDPGQGLRLIYYSQIVNDFQKGDIAEGYSVSREKKESFPLTVTSAQKNPTAFYLCASSTTGDQTQYFGPGTRLLVL.

This clone was seen only once. The chain employs TRBV18 and TRBJ1-5; D is perhaps TRBD1 (6 bases). V was cut by 3 bases and J by 5 bases, with 14 bases left in between. Germline V gene data show CDR1 as KGHSH and CDR2 as LQKENI. The CDR3 sequence is 15 residues long. In DNA form, the CDR3 reads TGTGCCAGCTCACCCGAGGGGGAGGGCCATCAGCCCCAGCATTTT. Translating it yields CASSPEGEGHQPQHF.

The V call is TRBV19, the J call TRBJ1-4; 7 nucleotides line up with TRBD1. Germline CDR1 reads LNHDA; CDR2 reads SQIVND (reference sequence). The CDR3 has 17 amino acids. The ends lost 5 bases at V and 8 bases at J; junction bases unmatched: 17. This CDR3 reads CASSPPGGFTEGEKLFF. CDR3 coding DNA: TGTGCCAGTAGTCCACCAGGGGGGTTTACCGAAGGGGAAAAACTGTTTTTT. The entire variable domain, with the rest obtained from reference TRBV19 and TRBJ1-4, is as follows: DGGITQSPKYLFRKEGQNVTLSCEQNLNHDAMYWYRQDPGQGLRLIYYSQIVNDFQKGDIAEGYSVSREKKESFPLTVTSAQKNPTAFYLCASSPPGGFTEGEKLFFGSGTQLSVL.

The CDR3 nucleotides are TGCGCCAGCAGCCAAGGGCTCGGGACTTTAAACTCCTACGAGCAGTACTTC. Its translation is CASSQGLGTLNSYEQYF. This chain links TRBV4-1 with TRBJ2-7; D may be TRBD2 (6 bases). CDR1 MGHRA and CDR2 YSYEKL come from the germline V gene. The CDR3 totals 17 residues. Trimming left V 1 base short and J 0 bases short, with 16 bases between.

This chain links TRBV11-1 with TRBJ2-1, with 10 positions matching TRBD2. CDR3 size: 15 residues. Trimming at V came to 5 bases and at J to 8 bases, leaving 9 bases not matched to a gene. Germline V CDR1 and CDR2: SGHAT, FQDESV (reference sequence). This chain's CDR3 is CASSPEGGTSDEQFF. The DNA of the CDR3 is TGTGCCAGCAGCCCTGAGGGAGGGACTAGCGATGAGCAGTTCTTC.

The chain joins TRBV5-1 to TRBJ1-6; possibly TRBD1 for D (5 bases). V gave up 3 bases and J gave up 9 bases, with 16 bases separating them. Germline-derived CDR1 and CDR2 are SGHRS and YFSETQ. The CDR3 totals 15 residues. The CDR3 coding sequence is TGCGCCAGCAGCTCCCGATCTGACAGTCGTTCACCCCTCCACTTT. This codes for CASSSRSDSRSPLHF.

V usage is TRBV7-9 and J usage is TRBJ2-2; 14 bases are shared with TRBD2. This CDR3 is 18 amino acids long. The V segment lost 7 bases and the J segment 5 bases; nucleotides outside the gene matches: 12. Germline CDR1 SEHNR, CDR2 FQNEAQ (reference sequence). The CDR3: CASNPGLAGAWSTGELFF. Here the CDR3 DNA reads TGTGCCAGCAATCCGGGACTAGCGGGAGCTTGGTCAACCGGGGAGCTGTTTTTT. The full variable domain, rest sourced from reference TRBV7-9 and TRBJ2-2, is DTGVSQNPRHKITKRGQNVTFRCDPISEHNRLYWYRQTLGQGPEFLTYFQNEAQLEKSRLLSDRFSAERPKGSFSTLEIQRTEQGDSAMYLCASNPGLAGAWSTGELFFGEGSRLTVL.

The V gene is TRBV6-5, the J gene TRBJ1-2; D unclear. Per germline, CDR1 MNHEY and CDR2 SVGAGI. V was pared by 0 bases and J by 4 bases, with 9 bases between. The CDR3 runs 14 residues. Here the CDR3 reads CASSYSPEIYGYTF. For the CDR3, the DNA is TGTGCCAGCAGTTACTCACCGGAGATCTATGGCTACACCTTC.

The V and J genes are TRBV5-1 and TRBJ1-2, with D perhaps TRBD1 (5 bases). Trimming took off 5 bases at V and 2 bases at J, with 13 bases between the two ends. The germline V gene has CDR1 SGHRS and CDR2 YFSETQ. The CDR3 consists of 14 residues. The CDR3 sequence is CASSPGPGNYGYTF. As DNA, the CDR3 is TGCGCCAGCAGTCCGGGGCCCGGGAACTATGGCTACACCTTC. The variable domain in full, completed from reference TRBV5-1 and TRBJ1-2, reads KAGVTQTPRYLIKTRGQQVTLSCSPISGHRSVSWYQQTPGQGLQFLFEYFSETQRNKGNFPGRFSGRQFSNSRSEMNVSTLELGDSALYLCASSPGPGNYGYTFGSGTRLTVV.

This chain links TRBV5-4 with TRBJ1-3, with 7 bases identical to TRBD1. The V and J ends lost 4 bases and 6 bases, in that order; junction bases with no gene match: 4. Germline loops: CDR1 SGHNT, CDR2 YYREEE (reference sequence). The CDR3 runs to 13 residues. DNA for the CDR3: TGTGCCAGCAGCCCCGACAGGGAAAACACCATATATTTT. The encoded protein is CASSPDRENTIYF.

This chain joins TRBV5-1 and TRBJ1-3; D may be TRBD1 (5 bases). Germline V lookup: CDR1 SGHRS, CDR2 YFSETQ. The CDR3 totals 16 residues. V lost 0 bases to trimming and J lost 4 bases, with 14 bases between them. Written as DNA, the CDR3 is TGCGCCAGCAGCTTGGAAGGCAGGGTCTCAGGAAACACCATATATTTT. As protein: CASSLEGRVSGNTIYF.

This clone was detected only once. J is TRBJ1-2 and V is TRBV29-1, with TRBD1 matching over 8 bases. There are 15 residues in the CDR3. Germline values: CDR1 SQVTM, CDR2 ANQGSEA. V lost 4 bases, J lost 2 bases, and 9 bases stayed unmatched. The CDR3 region has the DNA TGCAGCGTTGGAAAATTGGACAGGGTGAACTATGGCTACACCTTC. Translated: CSVGKLDRVNYGYTF.

A remark on this clone: One end of the junction varies from germline; a read error may be responsible. This chain connects TRBV5-1 to TRBJ2-3; D not resolved. CDR1 SGHRS and CDR2 YFSETQ come from the germline V gene. The CDR3 covers 13 residues. CDR3 sequence: CASNLRPADTQYF. The CDR3 nucleotides read TGCGCCAGCAACTTGAGGCCAGCAGATACGCAGTATTTT.